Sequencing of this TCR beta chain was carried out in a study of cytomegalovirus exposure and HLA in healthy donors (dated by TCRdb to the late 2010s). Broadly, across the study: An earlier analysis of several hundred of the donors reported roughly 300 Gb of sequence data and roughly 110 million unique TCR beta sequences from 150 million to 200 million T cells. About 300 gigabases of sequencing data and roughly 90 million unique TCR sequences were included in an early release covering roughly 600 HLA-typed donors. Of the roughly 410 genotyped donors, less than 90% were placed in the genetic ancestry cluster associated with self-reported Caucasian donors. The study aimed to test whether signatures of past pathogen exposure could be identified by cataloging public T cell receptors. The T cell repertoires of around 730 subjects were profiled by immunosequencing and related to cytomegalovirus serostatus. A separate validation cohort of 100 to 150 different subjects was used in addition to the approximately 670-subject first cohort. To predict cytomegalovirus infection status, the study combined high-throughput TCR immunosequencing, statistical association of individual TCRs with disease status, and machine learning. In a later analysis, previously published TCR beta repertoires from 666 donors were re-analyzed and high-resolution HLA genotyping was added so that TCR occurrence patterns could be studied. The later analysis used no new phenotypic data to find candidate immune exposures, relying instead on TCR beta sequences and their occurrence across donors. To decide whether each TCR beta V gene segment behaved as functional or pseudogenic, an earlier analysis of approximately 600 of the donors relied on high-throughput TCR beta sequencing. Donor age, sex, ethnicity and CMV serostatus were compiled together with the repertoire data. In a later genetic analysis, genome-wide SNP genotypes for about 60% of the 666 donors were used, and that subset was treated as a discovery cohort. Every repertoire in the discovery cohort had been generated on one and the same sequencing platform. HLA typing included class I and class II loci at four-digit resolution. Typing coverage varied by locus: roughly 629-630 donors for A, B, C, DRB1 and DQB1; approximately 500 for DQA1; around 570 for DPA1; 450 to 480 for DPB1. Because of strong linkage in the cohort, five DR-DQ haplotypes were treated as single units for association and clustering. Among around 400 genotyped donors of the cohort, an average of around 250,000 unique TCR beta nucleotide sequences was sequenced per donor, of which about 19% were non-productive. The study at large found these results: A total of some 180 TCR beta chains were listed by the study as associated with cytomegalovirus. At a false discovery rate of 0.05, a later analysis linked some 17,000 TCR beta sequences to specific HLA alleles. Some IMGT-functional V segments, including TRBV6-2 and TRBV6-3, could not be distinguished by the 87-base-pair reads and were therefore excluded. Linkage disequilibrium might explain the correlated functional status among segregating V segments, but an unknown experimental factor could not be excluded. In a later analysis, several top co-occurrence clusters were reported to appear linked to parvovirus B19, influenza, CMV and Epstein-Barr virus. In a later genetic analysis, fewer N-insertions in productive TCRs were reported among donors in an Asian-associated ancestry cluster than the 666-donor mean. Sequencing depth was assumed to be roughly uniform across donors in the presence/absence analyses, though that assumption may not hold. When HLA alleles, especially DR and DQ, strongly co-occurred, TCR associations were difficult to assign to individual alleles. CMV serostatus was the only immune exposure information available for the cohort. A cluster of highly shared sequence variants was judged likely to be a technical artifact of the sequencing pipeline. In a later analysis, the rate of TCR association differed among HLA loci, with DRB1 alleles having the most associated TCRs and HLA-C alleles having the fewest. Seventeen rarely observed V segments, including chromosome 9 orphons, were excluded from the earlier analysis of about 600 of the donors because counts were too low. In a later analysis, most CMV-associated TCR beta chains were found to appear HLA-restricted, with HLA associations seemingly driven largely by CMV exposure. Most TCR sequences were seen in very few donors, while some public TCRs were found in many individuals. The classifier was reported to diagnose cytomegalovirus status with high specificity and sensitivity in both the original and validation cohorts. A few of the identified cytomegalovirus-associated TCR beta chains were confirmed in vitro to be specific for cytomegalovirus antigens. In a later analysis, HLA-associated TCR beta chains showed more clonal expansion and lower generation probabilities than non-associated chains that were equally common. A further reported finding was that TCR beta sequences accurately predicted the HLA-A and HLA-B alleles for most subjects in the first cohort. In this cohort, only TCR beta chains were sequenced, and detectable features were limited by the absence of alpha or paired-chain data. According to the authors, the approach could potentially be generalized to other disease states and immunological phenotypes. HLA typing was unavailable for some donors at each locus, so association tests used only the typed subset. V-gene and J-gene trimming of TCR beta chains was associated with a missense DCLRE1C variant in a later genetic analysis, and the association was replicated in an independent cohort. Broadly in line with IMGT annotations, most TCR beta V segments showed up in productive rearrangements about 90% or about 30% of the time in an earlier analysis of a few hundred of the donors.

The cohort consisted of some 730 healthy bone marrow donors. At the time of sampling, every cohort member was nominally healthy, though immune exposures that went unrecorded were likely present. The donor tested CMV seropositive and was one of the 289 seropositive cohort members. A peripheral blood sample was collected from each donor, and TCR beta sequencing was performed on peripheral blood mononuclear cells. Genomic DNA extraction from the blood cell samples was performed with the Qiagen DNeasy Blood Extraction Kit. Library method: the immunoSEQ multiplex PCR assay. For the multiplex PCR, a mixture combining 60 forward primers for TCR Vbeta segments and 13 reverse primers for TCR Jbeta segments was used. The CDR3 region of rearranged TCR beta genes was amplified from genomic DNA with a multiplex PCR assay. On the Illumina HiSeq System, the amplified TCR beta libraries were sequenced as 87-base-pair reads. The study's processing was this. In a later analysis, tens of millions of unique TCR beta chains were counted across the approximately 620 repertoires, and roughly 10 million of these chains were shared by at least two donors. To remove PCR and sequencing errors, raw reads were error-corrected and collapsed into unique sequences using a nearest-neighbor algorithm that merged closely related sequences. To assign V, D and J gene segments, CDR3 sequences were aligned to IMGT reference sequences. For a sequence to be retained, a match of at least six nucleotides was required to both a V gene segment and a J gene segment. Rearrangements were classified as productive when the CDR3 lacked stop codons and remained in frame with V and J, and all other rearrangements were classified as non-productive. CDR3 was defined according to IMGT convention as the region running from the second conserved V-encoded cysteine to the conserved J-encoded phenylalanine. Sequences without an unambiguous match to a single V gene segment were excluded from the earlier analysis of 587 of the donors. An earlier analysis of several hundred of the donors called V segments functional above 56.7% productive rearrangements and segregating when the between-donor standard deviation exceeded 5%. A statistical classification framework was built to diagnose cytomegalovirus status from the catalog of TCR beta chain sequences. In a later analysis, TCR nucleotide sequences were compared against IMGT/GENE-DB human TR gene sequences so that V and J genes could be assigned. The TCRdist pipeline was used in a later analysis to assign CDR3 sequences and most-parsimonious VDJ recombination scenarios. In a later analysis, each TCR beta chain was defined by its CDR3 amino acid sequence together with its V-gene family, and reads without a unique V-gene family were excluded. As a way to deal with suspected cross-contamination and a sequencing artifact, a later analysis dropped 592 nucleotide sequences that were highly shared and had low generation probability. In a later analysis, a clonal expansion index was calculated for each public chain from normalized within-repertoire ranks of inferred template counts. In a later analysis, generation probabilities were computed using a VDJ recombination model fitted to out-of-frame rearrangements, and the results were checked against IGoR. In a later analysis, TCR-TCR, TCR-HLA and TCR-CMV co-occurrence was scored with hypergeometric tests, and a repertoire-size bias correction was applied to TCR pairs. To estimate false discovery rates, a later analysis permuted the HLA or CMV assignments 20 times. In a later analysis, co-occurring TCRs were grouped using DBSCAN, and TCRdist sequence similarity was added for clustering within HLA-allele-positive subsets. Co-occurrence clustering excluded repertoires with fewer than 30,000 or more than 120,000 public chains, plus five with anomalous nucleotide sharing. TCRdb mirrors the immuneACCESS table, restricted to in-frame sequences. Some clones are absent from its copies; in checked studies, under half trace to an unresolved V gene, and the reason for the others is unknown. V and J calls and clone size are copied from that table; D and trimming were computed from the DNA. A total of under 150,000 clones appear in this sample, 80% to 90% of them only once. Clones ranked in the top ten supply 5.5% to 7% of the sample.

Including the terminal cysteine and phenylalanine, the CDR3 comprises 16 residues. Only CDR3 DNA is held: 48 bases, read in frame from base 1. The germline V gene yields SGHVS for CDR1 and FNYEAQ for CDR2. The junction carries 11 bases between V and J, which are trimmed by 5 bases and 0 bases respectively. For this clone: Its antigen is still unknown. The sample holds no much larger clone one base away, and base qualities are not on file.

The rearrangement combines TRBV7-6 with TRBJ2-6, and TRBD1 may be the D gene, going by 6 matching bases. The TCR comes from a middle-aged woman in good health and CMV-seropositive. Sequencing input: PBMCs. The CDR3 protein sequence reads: CASSGQHLSGANVLTF. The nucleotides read TGTGCCAGCAGCGGACAGCATCTCTCTGGGGCCAACGTCCTGACTTTC.